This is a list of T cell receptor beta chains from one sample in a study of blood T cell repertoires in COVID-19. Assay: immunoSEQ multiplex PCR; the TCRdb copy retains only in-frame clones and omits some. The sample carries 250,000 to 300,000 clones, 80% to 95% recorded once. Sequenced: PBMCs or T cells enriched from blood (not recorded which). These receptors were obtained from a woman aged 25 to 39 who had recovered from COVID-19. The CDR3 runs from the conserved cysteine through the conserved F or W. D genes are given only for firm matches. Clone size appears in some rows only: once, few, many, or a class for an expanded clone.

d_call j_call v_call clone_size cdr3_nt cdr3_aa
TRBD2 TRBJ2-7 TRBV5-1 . TGCGCCAGCAGCTTGGCGCCTAGGGGGACTAGCGGGAGCCCCTACGAGCAGTACTTC CASSLAPRGTSGSPYEQYF
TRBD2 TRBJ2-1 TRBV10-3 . TGTGCCATCAATCCTAGCGGGAGCTATGAGCAGTTCTTC CAINPSGSYEQFF
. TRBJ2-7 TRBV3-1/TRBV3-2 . TGTGCCAGCAGCCAATCATTCGGGACACCGAGGGCCTACGAGCAGTACTTC CASSQSFGTPRAYEQYF
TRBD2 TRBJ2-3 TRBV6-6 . TGTGCCAGCACCCGACTAGCAGACACAGATACGCAGTATTTT CASTRLADTDTQYF
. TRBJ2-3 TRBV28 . TGTGCCAGCAGTTTTGGCCGAAGCACAGATACGCAGTATTTT CASSFGRSTDTQYF
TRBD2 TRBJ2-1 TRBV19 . TGTGCCAGTAGTATCGTGCGGGAGGGCTACAATGAGCAGTTCTTC CASSIVREGYNEQFF
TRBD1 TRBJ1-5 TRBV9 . TGTGCCAGCAGCGCCGGGACAGGGGAGGAGTCCCAGCATTTT CASSAGTGEESQHF
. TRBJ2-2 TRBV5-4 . TGTGCCAGCAGCTCGCGACGGGGTGACACCGGGGAGCTGTTTTTT CASSSRRGDTGELFF
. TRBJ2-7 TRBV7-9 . TGTGCCAGCAGCTTAACAGGGTACGAGCAGTACTTC CASSLTGYEQYF
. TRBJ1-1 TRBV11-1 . TGTGCCAGCAGCTTAGCGCAGGACACTGAAGCTTTCTTT CASSLAQDTEAFF
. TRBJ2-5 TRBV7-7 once TGTGCTAGCAGCTTAGGGTCGCGGGGCCCTCAAGAGACCCAGTACTTC CASSLGSRGPQETQYF
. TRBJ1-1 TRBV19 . TGTGCCAGTAGTATAGAGCCAGGGAGGACCACTGAAGCTTTCTTT CASSIEPGRTTEAFF
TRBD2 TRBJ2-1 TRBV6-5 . TGTGCCAGCAGAACTTTAGCGGGATACAATGAGCAGTTCTTC CASRTLAGYNEQFF
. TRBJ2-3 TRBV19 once TGTGCCAGCCAGGGAATTTCTAGCACAGATACGCAGTATTTT CASQGISSTDTQYF
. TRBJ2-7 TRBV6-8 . TGTGCCAGCACCCCCCCGGGACATCTATCCTACGAGCAGTACTTC CASTPPGHLSYEQYF
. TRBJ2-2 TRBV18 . TGTGCCAGCTCACTAGCGTCCAGCGCGAACACCGGGGAGCTGTTTTTT CASSLASSANTGELFF
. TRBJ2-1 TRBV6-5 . TGTGCCAGCAGTCACGGTGGGACAAACTACAATGAGCAGTTCTTC CASSHGGTNYNEQFF
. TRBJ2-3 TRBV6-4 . TGTGCCAGCAGTGACGTGGCGGCCAGCACAGATACGCAGTATTTT CASSDVAASTDTQYF
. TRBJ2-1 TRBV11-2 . TGTGCCAGCAGCTTAGAACGTTTAGTAGTAACTATAGACAATGAGCAGTTCTTC CASSLERLVVTIDNEQFF
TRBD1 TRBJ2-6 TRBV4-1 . TGCGCCAGCAGCCAAGGGGTTGCCAGGGGGCTCGGAGGGGCCAACGTCCTGACTTTC CASSQGVARGLGGANVLTF
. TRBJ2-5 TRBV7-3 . TGTGCCAGCAGCCGAAACCCACGGACTGAAGAGACCCAGTACTTC CASSRNPRTEETQYF
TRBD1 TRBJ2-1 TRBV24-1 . TGTGCCACCAGTGGGACAGGGGGCACGAATGAGCAGTTCTTC CATSGTGGTNEQFF
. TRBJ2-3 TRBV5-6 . TGTGCCAGCCGCTACGTTCACGGCGGGGCAGATACGCAGTATTTT CASRYVHGGADTQYF
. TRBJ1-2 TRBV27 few TGTGCCAGCAGTCAGAATCCTAACTATGGCTACACCTTC CASSQNPNYGYTF
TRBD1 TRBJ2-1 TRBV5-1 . TGCGCCAGCAGCCTCAGACAGGGTACCAATGAGCAGTTCTTC CASSLRQGTNEQFF
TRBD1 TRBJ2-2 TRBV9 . TGTGCCAGCAGCGACACCGGGACAGGGGTTTCCGGGGAGCTGTTTTTT CASSDTGTGVSGELFF
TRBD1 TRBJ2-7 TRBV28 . TGTGCCAGCAGTTTCCCGACAGGGTCTCACTACGAGCAGTACTTC CASSFPTGSHYEQYF
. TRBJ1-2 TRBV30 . TGTGCCTGGAGTGTAGGGGATGGCTACACCTTC CAWSVGDGYTF
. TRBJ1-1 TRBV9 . TGTGCCAGCAGCGTCCGACAGCACATGAACACTGAAGCTTTCTTT CASSVRQHMNTEAFF
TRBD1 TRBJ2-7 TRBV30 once TGTGCCTGGAGTACAGGGGTGGCTCCCTACGAGCAGTACTTC CAWSTGVAPYEQYF
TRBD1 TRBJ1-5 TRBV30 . TGTGCCTGGAGCCTCGGACAGGGAGATCAGCCCCAGCATTTT CAWSLGQGDQPQHF
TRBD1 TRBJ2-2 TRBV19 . TGTGCCAGTACCAAGATAGAGGGGGCGCAAACCGGGGAGCTGTTTTTT CASTKIEGAQTGELFF
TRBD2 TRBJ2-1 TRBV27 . TGTGCCAGCAGCCTCGGAACTAGCGGTTACAATGAGCAGTTCTTC CASSLGTSGYNEQFF
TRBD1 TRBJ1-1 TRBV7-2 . TGTGCCAGCAGCCAGACAGGGGTTCCGGCCACTGAAGCTTTCTTT CASSQTGVPATEAFF
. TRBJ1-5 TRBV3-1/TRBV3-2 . TGTGCCAGCAGCGTGCAGAGGGCCTACAATCAGAGACGGCCCCAGCATTTT CASSVQRAYNQRRPQHF
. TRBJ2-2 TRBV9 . TGTGCCAGCAGCGACCCTCCTGGGGGGGGGCTGGGCACCGGGGAGCTGTTTTTT CASSDPPGGGLGTGELFF
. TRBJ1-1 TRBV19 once TGTGCCAGTAGTATTAATTCCCCAGCGGCTTTCTTT CASSINSPAAFF
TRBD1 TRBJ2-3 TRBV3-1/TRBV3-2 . TGTGCCAGCAGCCGGCAGGGGGAGACAGATACGCAGTATTTT CASSRQGETDTQYF
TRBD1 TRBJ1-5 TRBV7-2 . TGTGCCAGCAGCGCCGGGACAGGGTATGATCAGCCCCAGCATTTT CASSAGTGYDQPQHF
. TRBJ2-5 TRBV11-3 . TGTGCCAGCAGCCCCGGTGGGCGGGAAGAGACCCAGTACTTC CASSPGGREETQYF
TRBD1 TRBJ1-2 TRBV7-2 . TGTGCCAGCAGGAGTGGGACAGCCTTCAACTATGGCTACACCTTC CASRSGTAFNYGYTF
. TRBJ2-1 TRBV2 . TGTGCCAGCAGCCTCCCCGGTGGTAGCCACAATGAGCAGTTCTTC CASSLPGGSHNEQFF
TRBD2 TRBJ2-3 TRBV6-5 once TGTGCCAGCAGGGAGACTAGCGGCACAGATACGCAGTATTTT CASRETSGTDTQYF
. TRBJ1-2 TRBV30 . TGTGCCTGGAGCTCAGGGCCTGGGGGCTACACCTTC CAWSSGPGGYTF
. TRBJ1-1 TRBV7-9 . TGTGCCAGCAGCTTACAGGGGATGTTAGGCACTGAAGCTTTCTTT CASSLQGMLGTEAFF
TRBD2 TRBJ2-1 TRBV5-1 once TGCGCCAGCAGCTTCGGGACTAGCGGGGGTGAGCAGTTCTTC CASSFGTSGGEQFF
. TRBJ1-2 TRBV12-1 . TGTGCCAGCAGCTTTGTCGGCAGGGAGGACTATGGCTACACCTTC CASSFVGREDYGYTF
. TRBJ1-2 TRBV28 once TGTGCCAGCAGCCCTAGATTGGGTTCGTATGGCTACACCTTC CASSPRLGSYGYTF
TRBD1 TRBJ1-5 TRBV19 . TGTGCCAGTACCTTAACAGGGGAGGCTCAGCCCCAGCATTTT CASTLTGEAQPQHF
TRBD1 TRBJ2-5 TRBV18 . TGTGCCAGCTCACCCCTGGACAGGGGAGAGACCCAGTACTTC CASSPLDRGETQYF
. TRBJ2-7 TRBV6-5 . TGTGCCAGCAGTTACTCGAACAGGAGGGTCGACGAGCAGTACTTC CASSYSNRRVDEQYF
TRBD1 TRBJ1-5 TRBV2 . TGTGCCAGCAGCGGAACGGGGACAGGGTTTATCTTT CASSGTGTGFIF
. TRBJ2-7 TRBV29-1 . TGCAGCGTCCGAGGACAGACGAACTCCTACGAGCAGTACTTC CSVRGQTNSYEQYF
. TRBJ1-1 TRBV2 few TGTGCCAGCACCGTTTCGGGACTCCCGAACACTGAAGCTTTCTTT CASTVSGLPNTEAFF
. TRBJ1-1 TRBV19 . TGTGCCAGTAGTTTGAGACAGGCAACGAACACTGAAGCTTTCTTT CASSLRQATNTEAFF
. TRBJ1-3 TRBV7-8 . TGTGCCAGCAGCTCCCGCCCGGGACTCTCTGGAAACACCATATATTTT CASSSRPGLSGNTIYF
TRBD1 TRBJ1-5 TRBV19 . TGTGCCAGTAGTACGACAGGGATGAATCAGCCCCAGCATTTT CASSTTGMNQPQHF
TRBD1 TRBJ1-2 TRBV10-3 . TGTGCCATCAGTGCCGGACAGGGGTTTGGCTACACCTTC CAISAGQGFGYTF
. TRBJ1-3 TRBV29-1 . TGCAGCGTTGTAGGGGATATCGCTGGAAACACCATATATTTT CSVVGDIAGNTIYF
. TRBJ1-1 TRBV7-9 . TGTGCCAGCAGCTTGTCAGGGAACACTGAAGCTTTCTTT CASSLSGNTEAFF